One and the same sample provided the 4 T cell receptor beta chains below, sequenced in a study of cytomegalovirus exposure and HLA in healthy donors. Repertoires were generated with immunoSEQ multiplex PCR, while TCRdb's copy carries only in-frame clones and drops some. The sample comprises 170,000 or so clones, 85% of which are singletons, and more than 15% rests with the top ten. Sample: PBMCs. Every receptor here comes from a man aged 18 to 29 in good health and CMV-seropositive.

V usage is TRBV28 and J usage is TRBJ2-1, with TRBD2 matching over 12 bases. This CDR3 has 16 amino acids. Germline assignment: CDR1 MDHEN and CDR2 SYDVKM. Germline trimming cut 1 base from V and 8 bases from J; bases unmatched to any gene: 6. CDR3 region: CASSLSASGRVDEQFF. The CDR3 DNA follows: TGTGCCAGCAGTTTATCGGCTAGCGGGAGGGTAGATGAGCAGTTCTTC.

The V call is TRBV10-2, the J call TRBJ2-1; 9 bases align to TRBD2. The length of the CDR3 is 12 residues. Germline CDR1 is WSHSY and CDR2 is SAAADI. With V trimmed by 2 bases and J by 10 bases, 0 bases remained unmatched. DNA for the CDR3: TGCGCCAGCAGTGAGGGACTAGCGGAGCAGTTCTTC. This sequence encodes CASSEGLAEQFF.

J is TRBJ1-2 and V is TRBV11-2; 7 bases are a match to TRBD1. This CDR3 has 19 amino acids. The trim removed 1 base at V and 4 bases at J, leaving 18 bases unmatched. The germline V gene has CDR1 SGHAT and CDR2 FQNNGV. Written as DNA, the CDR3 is TGTGCCAGCAGCTTAGTTGACGAGGGGGCGCTTTTAGGGTCCTATGGCTACACCTTC. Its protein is CASSLVDEGALLGSYGYTF.

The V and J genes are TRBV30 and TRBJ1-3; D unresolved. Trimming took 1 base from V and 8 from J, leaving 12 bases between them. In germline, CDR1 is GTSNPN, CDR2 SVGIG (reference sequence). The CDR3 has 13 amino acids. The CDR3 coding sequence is TGTGCCTGGAGTGGTTTTTCCGGGGACACCATATATTTT. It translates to CAWSGFSGDTIYF.